This T cell receptor beta chain was retrieved from a study of OX40 agonist ivuxolimab in advanced cancers. This clone was counted a few times. The method was immunoSEQ multiplex PCR; TCRdb's version includes in-frame clones alone and lacks a portion of them. The data contain some 80,000 clones, over 75% of them singletons. This CDR3 is 14 amino acids long. Trimming took off 4 bases at V and 5 bases at J, with 9 bases between the two ends. CDR1 SNHLY and CDR2 FYNNEI come from the germline V gene. Here the sequenced sample was CD4+ or CD8+ T cells sorted from blood, taken in a trial of the OX40 agonist ivuxolimab. The rearrangement uses TRBV2 and TRBJ1-6; D is undetermined. The sequence was collected from an adult with an advanced solid tumor such as melanoma, head and neck, liver or kidney cancer. For the CDR3, the DNA is TGTGCCAGCAGTGTACTGGGCCATAATTCACCCCTCCACTTT. As protein: CASSVLGHNSPLHF.